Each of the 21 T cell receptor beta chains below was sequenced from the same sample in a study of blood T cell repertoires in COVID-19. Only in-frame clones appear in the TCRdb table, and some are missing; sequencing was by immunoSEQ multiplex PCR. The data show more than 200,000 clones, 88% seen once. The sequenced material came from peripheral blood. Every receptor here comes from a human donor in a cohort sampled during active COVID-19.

For the CDR3, the DNA is TGCGCCAGCAGTGTAGACAGGGTGGACTATGGCTACACCTTC. The encoded protein is CASSVDRVDYGYTF. The V and J genes are TRBV10-2 and TRBJ1-2, with 7 bases identical to TRBD1. The length of the CDR3 is 14 residues. V shed 4 bases and J 3 bases; nucleotides not matched to a gene: 5. Germline V gene lookup returns CDR1 WSHSY and CDR2 SAAADI.

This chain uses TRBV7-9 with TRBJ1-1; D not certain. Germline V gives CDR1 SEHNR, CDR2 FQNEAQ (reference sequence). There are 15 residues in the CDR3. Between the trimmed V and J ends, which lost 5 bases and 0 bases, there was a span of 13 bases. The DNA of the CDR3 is TGTGCCAGCAGCCCTTCGGTCGTCATGAACACTGAAGCTTTCTTT. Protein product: CASSPSVVMNTEAFF. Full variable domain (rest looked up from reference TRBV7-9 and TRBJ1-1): DTGVSQNPRHKITKRGQNVTFRCDPISEHNRLYWYRQTLGQGPEFLTYFQNEAQLEKSRLLSDRFSAERPKGSFSTLEIQRTEQGDSAMYLCASSPSVVMNTEAFFGQGTRLTVV.

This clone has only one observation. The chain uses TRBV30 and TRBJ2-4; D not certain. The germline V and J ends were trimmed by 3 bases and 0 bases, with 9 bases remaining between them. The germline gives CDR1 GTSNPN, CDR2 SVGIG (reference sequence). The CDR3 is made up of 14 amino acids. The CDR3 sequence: CAWSTELAKNIQYF. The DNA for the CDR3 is TGTGCCTGGAGCACAGAGCTAGCCAAAAACATTCAGTACTTC. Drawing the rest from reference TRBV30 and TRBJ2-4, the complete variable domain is SQTIHQWPATLVQPVGSPLSLECTVEGTSNPNLYWYRQAAGRGLQLLFYSVGIGQISSEVPQNLSASRPQDRQFILSSKKLLLSDSGFYLCAWSTELAKNIQYFGAGTRLSVL.

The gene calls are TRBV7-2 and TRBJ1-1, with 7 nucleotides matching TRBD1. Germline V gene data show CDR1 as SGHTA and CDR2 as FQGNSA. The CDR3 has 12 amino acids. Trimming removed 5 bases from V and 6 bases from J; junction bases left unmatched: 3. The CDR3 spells CASSPTGPEAFF. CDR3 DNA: TGTGCCAGCAGCCCGACAGGGCCTGAAGCTTTCTTT. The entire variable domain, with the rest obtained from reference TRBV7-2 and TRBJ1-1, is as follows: GAGVSQSPSNKVTEKGKDVELRCDPISGHTALYWYRQSLGQGLEFLIYFQGNSAPDKSGLPSDRFSAERTGGSVSTLTIQRTQQEDSAVYLCASSPTGPEAFFGQGTRLTVV.

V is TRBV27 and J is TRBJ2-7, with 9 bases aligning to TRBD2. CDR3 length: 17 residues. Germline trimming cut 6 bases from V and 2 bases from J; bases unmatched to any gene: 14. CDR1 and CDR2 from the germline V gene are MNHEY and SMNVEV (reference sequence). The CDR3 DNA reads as TGTGCCAGCAGACCTTCTCTCCTAGCGGGGCAAGCCTACGAGCAGTACTTC. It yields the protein CASRPSLLAGQAYEQYF.

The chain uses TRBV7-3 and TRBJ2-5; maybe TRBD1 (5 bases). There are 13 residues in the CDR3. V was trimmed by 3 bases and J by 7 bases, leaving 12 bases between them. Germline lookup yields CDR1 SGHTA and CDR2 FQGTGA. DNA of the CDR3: TGTGCCAGCAGCTTGAGCAGCCAGGGGACCCAGTACTTC. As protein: CASSLSSQGTQYF.

In DNA, the CDR3 is TGTGCCAGCTCCCCGGGGTCAGTGGAGCAGTACTTC. Protein sequence: CASSPGSVEQYF. The genes are TRBV18 and TRBJ2-7; D might be TRBD2 (5 bases). Germline assignment: CDR1 KGHSH and CDR2 LQKENI. Trimming cost V 6 bases and J 7 bases, with 13 bases left between them. The CDR3 consists of 12 residues.

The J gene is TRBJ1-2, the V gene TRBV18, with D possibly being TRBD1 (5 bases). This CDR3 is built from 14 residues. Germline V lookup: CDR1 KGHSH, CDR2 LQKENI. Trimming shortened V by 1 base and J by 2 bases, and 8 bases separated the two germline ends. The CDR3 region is CASSPQGLNYGYTF. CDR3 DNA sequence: TGTGCCAGCTCACCACAGGGACTGAACTATGGCTACACCTTC.

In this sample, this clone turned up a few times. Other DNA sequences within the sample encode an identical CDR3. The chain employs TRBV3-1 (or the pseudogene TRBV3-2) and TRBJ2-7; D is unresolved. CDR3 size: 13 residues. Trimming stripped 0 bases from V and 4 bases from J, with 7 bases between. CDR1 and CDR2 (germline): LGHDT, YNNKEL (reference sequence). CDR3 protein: CASSQDYSYEQYF. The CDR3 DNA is TGTGCCAGCAGCCAAGATTACAGTTACGAGCAGTACTTC.

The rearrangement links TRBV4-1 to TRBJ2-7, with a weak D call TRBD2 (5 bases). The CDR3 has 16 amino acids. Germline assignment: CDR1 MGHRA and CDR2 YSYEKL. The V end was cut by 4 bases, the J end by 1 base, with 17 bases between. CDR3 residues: CASSPLEGVGSYEQYF. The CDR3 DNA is TGCGCCAGCAGCCCCCTTGAGGGAGTTGGATCCTACGAGCAGTACTTC.

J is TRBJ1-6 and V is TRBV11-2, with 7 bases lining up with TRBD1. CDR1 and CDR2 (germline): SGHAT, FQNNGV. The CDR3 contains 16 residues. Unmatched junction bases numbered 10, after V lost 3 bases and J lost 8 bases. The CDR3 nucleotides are TGTGCCAGCAGCTTCGGCCCGACAGGGCTAGATTCACCCCTCCACTTT. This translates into CASSFGPTGLDSPLHF.

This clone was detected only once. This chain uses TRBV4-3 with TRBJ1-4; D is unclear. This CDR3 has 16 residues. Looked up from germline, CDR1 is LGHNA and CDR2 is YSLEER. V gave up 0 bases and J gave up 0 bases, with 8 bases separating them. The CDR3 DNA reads TGCGCCAGCAGCCAAGATAGAGCGGCAACTAATGAAAAACTGTTTTTT. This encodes CASSQDRAATNEKLFF.

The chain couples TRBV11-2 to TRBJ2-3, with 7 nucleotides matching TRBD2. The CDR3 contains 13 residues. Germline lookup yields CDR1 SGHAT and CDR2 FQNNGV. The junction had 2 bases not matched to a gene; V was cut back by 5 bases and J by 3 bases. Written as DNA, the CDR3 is TGTGCCAGCAGCCCCGGGGGGACAGATACGCAGTATTTT. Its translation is CASSPGGTDTQYF.

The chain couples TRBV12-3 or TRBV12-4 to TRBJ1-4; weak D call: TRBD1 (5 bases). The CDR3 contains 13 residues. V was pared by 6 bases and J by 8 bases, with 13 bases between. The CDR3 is CASSLRDLEKLFF. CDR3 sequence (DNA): TGTGCCAGCAGCTTACGGGACTTGGAAAAACTGTTTTTT.

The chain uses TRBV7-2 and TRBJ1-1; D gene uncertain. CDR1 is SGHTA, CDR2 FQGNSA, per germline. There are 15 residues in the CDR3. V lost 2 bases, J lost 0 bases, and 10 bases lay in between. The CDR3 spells CASSLSSGMNTEAFF. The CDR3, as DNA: TGTGCCAGCAGCTTAAGTTCGGGGATGAACACTGAAGCTTTCTTT.

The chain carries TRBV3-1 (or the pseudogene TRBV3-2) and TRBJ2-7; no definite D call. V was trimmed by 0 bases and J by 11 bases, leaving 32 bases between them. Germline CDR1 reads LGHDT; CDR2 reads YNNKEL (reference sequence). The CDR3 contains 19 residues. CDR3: CASSQDSSRPRKFDFDEYF. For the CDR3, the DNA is TGTGCCAGCAGCCAAGATTCAAGTAGACCGCGAAAATTCGACTTCGACGAGTACTTC.

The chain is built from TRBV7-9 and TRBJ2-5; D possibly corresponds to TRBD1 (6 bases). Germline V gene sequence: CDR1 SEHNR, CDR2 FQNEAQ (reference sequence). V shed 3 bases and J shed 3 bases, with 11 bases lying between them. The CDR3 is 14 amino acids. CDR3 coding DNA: TGTGCCAGCAGCTTTCGAGGGGGTGAAGAGACCCAGTACTTC. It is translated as CASSFRGGEETQYF.

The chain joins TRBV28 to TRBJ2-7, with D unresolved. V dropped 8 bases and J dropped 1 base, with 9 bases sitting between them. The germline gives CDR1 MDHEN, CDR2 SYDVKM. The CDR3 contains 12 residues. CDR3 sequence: CASSLPSYEQYF. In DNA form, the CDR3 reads TGTGCCAGCTCCCTTCCGTCCTACGAGCAGTACTTC.

The CDR3 DNA sequence: TGTGCCACCAGCAGAGACCTCTGGACTAGCGGGGGCACAGATACGCAGTATTTT. Amino acid sequence: CATSRDLWTSGGTDTQYF. V and J are TRBV15 and TRBJ2-3, with 12 positions matching TRBD2. V dropped 0 bases and J dropped 1; count of bases not matched to a gene: 5. The CDR3 sequence is 18 residues long. CDR1 is LNHNV and CDR2 is YYDKDF in the germline V gene (reference sequence).

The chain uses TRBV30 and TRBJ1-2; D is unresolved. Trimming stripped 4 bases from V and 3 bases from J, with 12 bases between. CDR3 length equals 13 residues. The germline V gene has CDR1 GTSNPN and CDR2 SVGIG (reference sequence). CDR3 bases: TGTGCCTGGACCCCGGGAATGGACTATGGCTACACCTTC. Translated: CAWTPGMDYGYTF.

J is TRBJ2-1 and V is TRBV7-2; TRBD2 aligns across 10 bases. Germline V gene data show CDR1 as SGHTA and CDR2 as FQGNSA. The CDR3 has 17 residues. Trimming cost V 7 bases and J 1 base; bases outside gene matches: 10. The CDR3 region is CASTPSSGRGSYNEQFF. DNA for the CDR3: TGTGCCAGCACCCCTTCTAGCGGGAGAGGGTCCTACAATGAGCAGTTCTTC.